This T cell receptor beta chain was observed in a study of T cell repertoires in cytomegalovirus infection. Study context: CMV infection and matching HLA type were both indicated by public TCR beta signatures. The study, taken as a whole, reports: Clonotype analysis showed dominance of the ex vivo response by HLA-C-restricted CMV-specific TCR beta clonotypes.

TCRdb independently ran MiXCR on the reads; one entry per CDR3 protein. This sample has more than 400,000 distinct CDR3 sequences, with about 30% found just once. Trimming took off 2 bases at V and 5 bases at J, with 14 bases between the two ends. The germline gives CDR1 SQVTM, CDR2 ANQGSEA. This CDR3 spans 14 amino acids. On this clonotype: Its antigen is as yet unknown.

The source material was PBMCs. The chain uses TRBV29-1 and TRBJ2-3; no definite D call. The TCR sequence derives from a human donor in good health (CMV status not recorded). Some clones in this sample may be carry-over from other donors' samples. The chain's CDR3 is CSVERWETRDTQYF. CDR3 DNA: TGCAGCGTTGAACGATGGGAAACGAGAGATACGCAGTATTTT.